This passage covers 14 T cell receptor beta chains from one sample sequenced in a study of PD-1 blockade in classical Hodgkin lymphoma. The time point: newly diagnosed, previously untreated cHL patient sample. Produced via immunoSEQ multiplex PCR; TCRdb's table is partial and in-frame only. The sample yields 20,000 to 25,000 clones, 94% seen once. The sequenced material came from peripheral blood mononuclear cells (PBMCs). Receptors were obtained from a human donor with classical Hodgkin lymphoma.

The rearrangement links TRBV9 to TRBJ2-7, with 9 bases aligning to TRBD2. The CDR3 is 14 residues long. V shed 0 bases and J 2 bases; nucleotides not matched to a gene: 0. The germline V gene has CDR1 SGDLS and CDR2 YYNGEE. The CDR3 bases are TGTGCCAGCAGCGTAGGCGGGAGGGCCTACGAGCAGTACTTC. This encodes CASSVGGRAYEQYF.

This clone is a singleton in its sample. J is TRBJ1-2 and V is TRBV7-9, with a tentative D call TRBD1 (6 bases). V lost 5 bases, J lost 5 bases, and 30 bases lay in between. The length of the CDR3 is 19 residues. Germline CDR1 and CDR2: SEHNR and FQNEAQ (reference sequence). DNA of the CDR3: TGTGCCAGCAGCCATAGAAACAGCGGGCCAGTTGAGGGGGGATATGGCTACACCTTC. This gives the protein CASSHRNSGPVEGGYGYTF.

This chain connects TRBV18 to TRBJ2-7, with 7 bases that match TRBD2. This CDR3 is built from 15 residues. Germline V gene data show CDR1 as KGHSH and CDR2 as LQKENI. The V gene end was trimmed by 0 bases and the J gene end by 3 bases; junction bases not matched to a gene: 5. In nucleotides, the CDR3 is TGTGCCAGCTCACCACCGAGCGGGGATCGCTACGAGCAGTACTTC. Protein product: CASSPPSGDRYEQYF.

The genes are TRBV11-1 and TRBJ2-3, with D perhaps TRBD1 (5 bases). V was shortened by 8 bases and J by 9 bases, with 12 bases between the two germline ends. The CDR3 spans 11 residues. Germline V gene data show CDR1 as SGHAT and CDR2 as FQDESV (reference sequence). The CDR3 here is CASGRRGTQYF. CDR3 coding DNA: TGTGCCAGCGGAAGAAGGGGAACGCAGTATTTT. The full variable domain, its missing parts supplied by reference TRBV11-1 and TRBJ2-3, is EAEVAQSPRYKITEKSQAVAFWCDPISGHATLYWYRQILGQGPELLVQFQDESVVDDSQLPKDRFSAERLKGVDSTLKIQPAELGDSAMYLCASGRRGTQYFGPGTRLTVL.

CDR3 sequence (DNA): TGTGCCAGCAGCCGGGGACCGGTAACGACCTCCTACGAGCAGTACTTC. Its protein is CASSRGPVTTSYEQYF. The chain recombines TRBV9 with TRBJ2-7; the D gene could be TRBD1 or TRBD2 (5 bases each). CDR3 length: 16 residues. Trimming took 4 bases from V and 0 from J, leaving 17 bases between them. The germline CDR1 and CDR2 sequences are SGDLS and YYNGEE.

The V and J genes are TRBV5-1 and TRBJ2-5; D unresolved. There are 14 residues in the CDR3. Trimming pared 6 bases from V and 7 bases from J, leaving 19 bases between. CDR1 is SGHRS and CDR2 is YFSETQ in the germline V gene. The CDR3 is CASNPTDRARTQYF. As DNA, the CDR3 is TGCGCCAGCAACCCGACCGACCGTGCTAGGACCCAGTACTTC.

V is TRBV28 and J is TRBJ1-3; D unclear. This CDR3 region has 15 residues. Germline V gives CDR1 MDHEN, CDR2 SYDVKM. The V end lost 5 bases, the J end lost 0 bases, and 11 bases lay between the germline ends. CDR3 DNA: TGTGCCAGCAGTCAACTAGGGAGCTCTGGAAACACCATATATTTT. Amino acid sequence: CASSQLGSSGNTIYF.

The chain carries TRBV9 and TRBJ2-7; weak D call: TRBD1 (6 bases). The V gene lost 5 bases and the J gene lost 3 bases, with 9 bases spanning the gap. This CDR3 spans 12 amino acids. In germline, CDR1 is SGDLS, CDR2 YYNGEE. This chain's CDR3 is CASSPTGYEQYF. CDR3 coding DNA: TGTGCCAGCAGTCCGACAGGCTACGAGCAGTACTTC.

The J gene is TRBJ2-7, the V gene TRBV28, with D maybe TRBD2 (6 bases). CDR3 length equals 13 residues. Germline CDR1 and CDR2: MDHEN and SYDVKM. V was trimmed by 5 bases and J by 4 bases, leaving 12 bases between them. This CDR3 reads CASSPGTEYEQYF. CDR3 nucleotides: TGTGCCAGCAGTCCCGGGACTGAATACGAGCAGTACTTC.

The chain joins TRBV28 to TRBJ1-5; maybe TRBD1 (6 bases). Looked up from germline, CDR1 is MDHEN and CDR2 is SYDVKM. The CDR3 has 19 residues. V dropped 3 bases and J dropped 4 bases, with 25 bases sitting between them. CDR3 region: CASSLGTGIGFMGNQPQHF. As DNA, the CDR3 is TGTGCCAGCAGTTTGGGAACAGGGATCGGCTTTATGGGAAATCAGCCCCAGCATTTT.

The genes are TRBV7-2 and TRBJ1-1; a possible D gene is TRBD1 (5 bases). Germline CDR1 SGHTA, CDR2 FQGNSA. This CDR3 has 14 residues. V shed 4 bases and J shed 2 bases, with 11 bases lying between them. The CDR3 sequence is CASSSGTVNTEAFF. CDR3 coding DNA: TGTGCCAGCAGCTCTGGGACGGTTAACACTGAAGCTTTCTTT.

V is TRBV5-6 and J is TRBJ1-2; D gene ambiguous. The V end was cut by 3 bases, the J end by 5 bases, with 11 bases between. Germline values: CDR1 SGHDT, CDR2 YYEEEE. The CDR3 is made up of 13 amino acids. CDR3 loop: CASSSGGAYGYTF. The CDR3 DNA reads TGTGCCAGCAGCTCGGGCGGTGCTTATGGCTACACCTTC.

The rearrangement joins TRBV7-2 to TRBJ2-2; D call uncertain. Germline V lookup: CDR1 SGHTA, CDR2 FQGNSA. The germline V and J ends were trimmed by 3 bases and 7 bases, with 6 bases remaining between them. The CDR3 has 12 residues. CDR3 nucleotides: TGTGCCAGCAGCTTTCTCCTCGGGGAGCTGTTTTTT. Its protein is CASSFLLGELFF.

The chain carries TRBV6-5 and TRBJ2-2; D remains unclear. The germline CDR1 and CDR2 sequences are MNHEY and SVGAGI. The CDR3 runs to 14 residues. The V end lost 0 bases, the J end lost 3 bases, and 5 bases lay between the germline ends. CDR3 sequence reads: CASSYSLHTGELFF. CDR3 sequence (DNA): TGTGCCAGCAGTTACTCACTACACACCGGGGAGCTGTTTTTT.